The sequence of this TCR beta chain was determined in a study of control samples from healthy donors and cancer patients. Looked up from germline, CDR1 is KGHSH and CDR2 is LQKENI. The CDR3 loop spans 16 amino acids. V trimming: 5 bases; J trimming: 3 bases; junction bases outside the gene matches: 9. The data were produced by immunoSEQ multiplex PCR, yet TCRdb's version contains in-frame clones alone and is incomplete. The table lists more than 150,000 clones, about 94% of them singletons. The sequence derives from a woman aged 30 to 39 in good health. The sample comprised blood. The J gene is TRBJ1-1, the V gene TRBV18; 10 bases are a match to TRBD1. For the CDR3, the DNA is TGTGCCAGCTCAAGAACCGGGACAGGGGAGTACACTGAAGCTTTCTTT. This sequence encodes CASSRTGTGEYTEAFF.